This TCR beta chain came from a study of early T cells in non-severe SARS-CoV-2 infection. TCRdb reprocessed the 5' RACE reads with MiXCR, giving one entry per CDR3 protein. The sample has some 45,000 distinct CDR3 sequences; about 4.6% are singletons. With 5 bases removed from V and 3 bases from J, the gap between germline ends came to 14 bases. The CDR3 runs to 14 residues. Germline V lookup: CDR1 SEHNR, CDR2 FQNEAQ (reference sequence). This rearrangement joins TRBV7-9 to TRBJ2-7; weak D call: TRBD2 (6 bases). Source material: whole blood. This clonotype originated in an adult who was a healthcare worker with PCR-confirmed SARS-CoV-2 infection or an uninfected control (not recorded which). This CDR3 reads CASSQTGSFYEQYF. For the CDR3, the DNA is TGTGCCAGCAGCCAGACCGGGAGCTTCTACGAGCAGTACTTC.